These 32 T cell receptor beta chains came from one sample sequenced in a study of CD8 T cells in Susac syndrome. With random hexamers, roughly 0.5 to 1 ug RNA was reverse transcribed. TCRdb independently ran MiXCR on the immunoSEQ multiplex PCR reads; one entry per CDR3 protein. The repertoire holds about 300,000 distinct CDR3 sequences, with 75% to 85% as singletons. Sequenced sample: CD8+ T cells from PBMCs. Source of these receptors: a human donor with multiple sclerosis.

This sequence joins TRBV7-9 and TRBJ1-2; perhaps TRBD1 as D (5 bases). V was trimmed by 5 bases and J by 4 bases, leaving 14 bases between them. Germline loops: CDR1 SEHNR, CDR2 FQNEAQ (reference sequence). The CDR3 sequence is 14 residues long. The CDR3, as DNA: TGTGCCAGCAGCACTCCTCAGGGATTCTATGGCTACACCTTC. Translation gives CASSTPQGFYGYTF.

V and J are TRBV15 and TRBJ2-1; TRBD2 matches 7 bases. V dropped 0 bases and J dropped 2; count of bases not matched to a gene: 1. CDR1 is LNHNV, CDR2 YYDKDF, per germline (reference sequence). The CDR3 is 15 residues long. The CDR3 sequence is CATSRESGAYNEQFF. DNA of the CDR3: TGTGCCACCAGCAGAGAAAGCGGGGCCTACAATGAGCAGTTCTTC.

A single count supports this clonotype. This chain links TRBV6-2 or TRBV6-3 with TRBJ2-3; unclear D gene. V dropped 2 bases and J dropped 2 bases, with 14 bases sitting between them. This CDR3 contains 16 residues. Per the germline V gene, CDR1 is MNHEY and CDR2 is SVGEGT. CDR3 in amino acids: CASSYRRADITDTQYF. The CDR3, as DNA: TGTGCCAGCAGTTACAGGAGAGCCGATATCACAGATACGCAGTATTTT.

The rearrangement links TRBV11-2 to TRBJ2-1; D is undetermined. Looked up from germline, CDR1 is SGHAT and CDR2 is FQNNGV. The germline V and J ends were trimmed by 4 bases and 10 bases, with 20 bases remaining between them. This CDR3 region has 15 residues. CDR3 sequence reads: CASSSQAWKELEQFF. CDR3 DNA sequence: TGTGCCAGCAGCTCCCAGGCTTGGAAGGAGTTAGAGCAGTTCTTC.

This sequence joins TRBV28 and TRBJ1-2; D is perhaps TRBD1 (6 bases). The V and J ends lost 3 bases and 4 bases respectively, with 18 bases between them. Germline V lookup: CDR1 MDHEN, CDR2 SYDVKM. The CDR3 runs to 16 residues. The CDR3: CASSFPDRFLVYGYTF. CDR3 nucleotide sequence: TGTGCCAGCAGTTTCCCAGACAGGTTCTTAGTCTATGGCTACACCTTC.

This chain uses TRBV14 with TRBJ1-2; D is uncertain. The CDR3 consists of 14 residues. The germline V and J ends were trimmed by 2 bases and 6 bases, with 13 bases remaining between them. Looked up from germline, CDR1 is SGHDN and CDR2 is FVKESK. CDR3 sequence reads: CASSQISGVDGYTF. CDR3 in DNA: TGTGCCAGCAGCCAAATCTCCGGGGTCGATGGCTACACCTTC.

This chain uses TRBV9 with TRBJ2-3; D call uncertain. This CDR3 contains 17 residues. Germline V gene data show CDR1 as SGDLS and CDR2 as YYNGEE. Trimming stripped 1 base from V and 2 bases from J, with 17 bases between. CDR3 sequence: CASSVFPGLTSTDTQYF. Here the CDR3 DNA reads TGTGCCAGCAGCGTATTCCCCGGCCTTACTTCCACAGATACGCAGTATTTT.

This rearrangement joins TRBV6-2 or TRBV6-3 to TRBJ1-2; 9 nucleotides line up with TRBD1. The CDR3 sequence is 15 residues long. Unmatched junction bases numbered 8, after V lost 5 bases and J lost 4 bases. Germline V lookup: CDR1 MNHEY, CDR2 SVGEGT. CDR3 protein: CASSVPGTGTYGYTF. The CDR3 DNA is TGTGCCAGCAGTGTTCCCGGGACAGGGACCTATGGCTACACCTTC.

This sequence joins TRBV30 and TRBJ1-2; no reliable D call. V shed 2 bases and J shed 6 bases, with 13 bases lying between them. The CDR3 contains 13 residues. Germline V lookup: CDR1 GTSNPN, CDR2 SVGIG (reference sequence). The chain's CDR3 is CAWSLMGSDGYTF. Here the CDR3 DNA reads TGTGCCTGGAGTTTGATGGGGAGTGATGGCTACACCTTC. Full variable domain (remainder filled in from reference TRBV30 and TRBJ1-2): SQTIHQWPATLVQPVGSPLSLECTVEGTSNPNLYWYRQAAGRGLQLLFYSVGIGQISSEVPQNLSASRPQDRQFILSSKKLLLSDSGFYLCAWSLMGSDGYTFGSGTRLTVV.

The chain links TRBV19 to TRBJ2-1, with D uncertain. The ends were cut back, 5 bases at V and 12 bases at J, with 17 bases in the middle. The CDR3 is 13 residues long. Germline loops: CDR1 LNHDA, CDR2 SQIVND (reference sequence). CDR3 in amino acids: CASSASPRMVQFF. CDR3 bases: TGTGCCAGTAGTGCCTCTCCTAGGATGGTGCAGTTCTTC.

The chain is built from TRBV20-1 and TRBJ2-7, with 11 bases aligning to TRBD2. Germline CDR1 and CDR2: DFQATT and SNEGSKA (reference sequence). The CDR3 totals 17 residues. V lost 0 bases, J lost 3 bases, and 10 bases stayed unmatched. The CDR3 spells CSARDALAGATLYEQYF. Here the CDR3 DNA reads TGCAGTGCTAGAGATGCACTAGCGGGAGCGACCCTCTACGAGCAGTACTTC.

The chain recombines TRBV9 with TRBJ2-1; 10 bases line up with TRBD2. Trimming cost V 4 bases and J 9 bases; bases outside gene matches: 10. From germline, CDR1 is SGDLS and CDR2 YYNGEE. This CDR3 contains 15 residues. DNA of the CDR3: TGTGCCAGCAGCCCACAAGCGGGAGGGCCCGGTGAGCAGTTCTTC. This sequence encodes CASSPQAGGPGEQFF.

The chain carries TRBV19 and TRBJ1-1, with D possibly TRBD1 on 6 matching bases. Per germline, CDR1 LNHDA and CDR2 SQIVND (reference sequence). This CDR3 contains 14 residues. With 8 bases removed from V and 5 bases from J, the gap between germline ends came to 18 bases. The chain's CDR3 is CASGWGRGVTEAFF. In DNA, the CDR3 is TGTGCCAGTGGTTGGGGGCGCGGGGTAACTGAAGCTTTCTTT.

This chain uses TRBV28 with TRBJ2-7; tentatively, D is TRBD1 or TRBD2 (5 bases each). With 7 bases removed from V and 2 bases from J, the gap between germline ends came to 15 bases. This CDR3 contains 14 residues. The germline gives CDR1 MDHEN, CDR2 SYDVKM. The CDR3, as DNA: TGTGCCAGCAAGTACCCGGGACGGGCCTACGAGCAGTACTTC. This codes for CASKYPGRAYEQYF.

V and J are TRBV11-2 and TRBJ2-5; TRBD1 agrees at 9 bases. The CDR3 totals 15 residues. CDR1 is SGHAT, CDR2 FQNNGV, per germline. V shed 4 bases, J shed 1 base, and the junction held 4 bases outside the gene matches. Written as DNA, the CDR3 is TGTGCCAGCAGCTCGGACAGGGGAACCCAAGAGACCCAGTACTTC. It yields the protein CASSSDRGTQETQYF.

This chain links TRBV28 with TRBJ2-1, with TRBD2 matching over 10 bases. In germline, CDR1 is MDHEN, CDR2 SYDVKM. With 5 bases clipped from V and 4 bases from J, the junction kept 8 bases outside the gene matches. CDR3 size: 16 residues. The CDR3 loop is CASSLVAGGNYNEQFF. Written as DNA, the CDR3 is TGTGCCAGCAGTCTAGTAGCGGGAGGAAATTACAATGAGCAGTTCTTC.

The chain has TRBV5-4 and TRBJ2-7; 9 bases map to TRBD2. Germline CDR1 and CDR2: SGHNT and YYREEE (reference sequence). The CDR3 extends over 16 amino acids. V gave up 4 bases and J gave up 1 base; unmatched junction bases: 9. CDR3 DNA: TGTGCCAGCAGCGTATTAGCGGGAGCGGTGTCCTACGAGCAGTACTTC. Translating gives CASSVLAGAVSYEQYF.

This clonotype was found a few times. This sequence joins TRBV28 and TRBJ2-2, with a tentative D call TRBD2 (6 bases). The germline V and J ends were trimmed by 5 bases and 2 bases, with 33 bases remaining between them. Germline values: CDR1 MDHEN, CDR2 SYDVKM. The CDR3 is 22 residues long. The CDR3 is CASSLGYPGTRDFPLNTGELFF. In DNA, the CDR3 is TGTGCCAGCAGTCTGGGTTACCCAGGGACGCGGGACTTTCCACTAAACACCGGGGAGCTGTTTTTT.

In this sample, this clonotype turned up a few times. The V call is TRBV7-9, the J call TRBJ1-1; D is unresolved. Germline CDR1 is SEHNR and CDR2 is FQNEAQ (reference sequence). Trimming took off 6 bases at V and 1 base at J, with 6 bases between the two ends. The length of the CDR3 is 12 residues. The CDR3 bases are TGTGCCAGCAGATCAGAGAACACTGAAGCTTTCTTT. This encodes CASRSENTEAFF.

The V and J genes are TRBV30 and TRBJ2-3, with a possible D match to TRBD2 (6 bases). Looked up from germline, CDR1 is GTSNPN and CDR2 is SVGIG (reference sequence). Trimming cost V 1 base and J 2 bases, with 7 bases left between them. This CDR3 is built from 13 residues. CDR3 sequence: CAWSGLDTDTQYF. DNA for the CDR3: TGTGCCTGGAGTGGACTAGACACAGATACGCAGTATTTT.

This clonotype was counted once. The gene calls are TRBV2 and TRBJ2-1; no clear D. Trimming pared 8 bases from V and 3 bases from J, leaving 5 bases between. Germline loops: CDR1 SNHLY, CDR2 FYNNEI. The CDR3 has 11 amino acids. The DNA of the CDR3 is TGTGCCAGCGCCAACTACAATGAGCAGTTCTTC. It translates to CASANYNEQFF.

J is TRBJ1-5 and V is TRBV5-6; 7 nucleotides line up with TRBD1. Trimming took 4 bases from V and 2 from J; bases not matched to a gene: 6. CDR1 is SGHDT and CDR2 is YYEEEE in the germline V gene. This CDR3 region has 15 residues. CDR3 sequence (DNA): TGTGCCAGCAGCGGCAACAGGGGTGGCAATCAGCCCCAGCATTTT. As protein: CASSGNRGGNQPQHF.

V usage is TRBV4-3 and J usage is TRBJ2-1; possibly TRBD2 for D (6 bases). CDR1 and CDR2 from the germline V gene are LGHNA and YSLEER. The CDR3 is 16 residues long. Between the trimmed V and J ends, which lost 0 bases and 4 bases, there was a span of 13 bases. The CDR3 region is CASSQEWASEYNEQFF. The DNA for the CDR3 is TGCGCCAGCAGCCAAGAATGGGCTAGCGAGTACAATGAGCAGTTCTTC.

The rearrangement links TRBV27 to TRBJ1-2; weak D call: TRBD1 (5 bases). Between the trimmed V and J ends, which lost 5 bases and 1 base, there was a span of 11 bases. The CDR3 is 14 amino acids. CDR1 is MNHEY and CDR2 is SMNVEV in the germline V gene (reference sequence). CDR3 protein: CASSEQAGNYGYTF. The CDR3 region has the DNA TGTGCCAGCAGTGAACAGGCGGGTAACTATGGCTACACCTTC.

This clonotype came up a few times. The chain joins TRBV30 to TRBJ2-7, with D unresolved. Germline values: CDR1 GTSNPN, CDR2 SVGIG (reference sequence). Trimming cost V 6 bases and J 2 bases, with 5 bases left between them. The CDR3 extends over 10 amino acids. The CDR3, as DNA: TGTGCCTGCAACACCTACGAGCAGTACTTC. This gives the protein CACNTYEQYF.

Here the CDR3 DNA reads TGCAGCGTGACCCAAAACACTGAAGCTTTCTTT. Translated: CSVTQNTEAFF. This chain links TRBV29-1 with TRBJ1-1; D unresolved. V lost 6 bases and J 2 bases, leaving 7 bases between the germline ends. This CDR3 region has 11 residues. CDR1 SQVTM and CDR2 ANQGSEA come from the germline V gene. The full variable domain, in which reference TRBV29-1 and TRBJ1-1 provide the parts outside the CDR3, is SAVISQKPSRDICQRGTSLTIQCQVDSQVTMMFWYRQQPGQSLTLIATANQGSEATYESGFVIDKFPISRPNLTFSTLTVSNMSPEDSSIYLCSVTQNTEAFFGQGTRLTVV.

CDR3 coding DNA: TGTGCCAGCAGTTACTCTCGGACTAAGGGCTCCTACGAGCAGTACTTC. Translation gives CASSYSRTKGSYEQYF. J is TRBJ2-7 and V is TRBV6-5; a weak D match, TRBD2 (6 bases). Germline CDR1 reads MNHEY; CDR2 reads SVGAGI. V shed 0 bases and J shed 0 bases, with 12 bases lying between them. The CDR3 spans 16 residues.

The rearrangement uses TRBV30 and TRBJ2-1; D tentatively reads TRBD1 or TRBD2 (5 bases each). The CDR3 has 13 amino acids. The germline CDR1 and CDR2 sequences are GTSNPN and SVGIG (reference sequence). V lost 0 bases, J lost 6 bases, and 9 bases lay in between. The chain's CDR3 is CAWSVLGGNEQFF. CDR3 in DNA: TGTGCCTGGAGTGTACTTGGGGGCAATGAGCAGTTCTTC. Using reference TRBV30 and TRBJ2-1 for the parts outside the CDR3, the full variable domain is SQTIHQWPATLVQPVGSPLSLECTVEGTSNPNLYWYRQAAGRGLQLLFYSVGIGQISSEVPQNLSASRPQDRQFILSSKKLLLSDSGFYLCAWSVLGGNEQFFGPGTRLTVL.

For the CDR3, the DNA is TGTGCCATCAGTGAGGTATCGGGGTACAATGAGCAGTTCTTC. It is translated as CAISEVSGYNEQFF. This chain links TRBV10-3 with TRBJ2-1, with a possible D match to TRBD2 (5 bases). CDR3 length equals 14 residues. Trimming left V 2 bases short and J 4 bases short, with 9 bases between. CDR1 is ENHRY and CDR2 is SYGVKD in the germline V gene.

The V and J genes are TRBV5-8 and TRBJ2-7; weak D call: TRBD1 (5 bases). CDR1 is SGHTS and CDR2 is YDEGEE in the germline V gene. The CDR3 runs to 15 residues. V shed 0 bases and J shed 2 bases, with 12 bases lying between them. The CDR3 region is CASSLGTVGAYEQYF. The CDR3 DNA follows: TGTGCCAGCAGCTTGGGAACGGTAGGGGCCTACGAGCAGTACTTC. Filled out from reference TRBV5-8 and TRBJ2-7, the complete variable domain reads EAGVTQSPTHLIKTRGQQATLRCSPISGHTSVYWYQQALGLGLQFLLWYDEGEERNRGNFPPRFSGRQFPNYSSELNVNALELEDSALYLCASSLGTVGAYEQYFGPGTRLTVT.

This rearrangement joins TRBV5-4 to TRBJ1-2, with 10 nucleotides matching TRBD1. Germline CDR1 is SGHNT and CDR2 is YYREEE (reference sequence). The J segment lost 4 bases and the V segment lost 4 bases, leaving 4 bases of the junction unmatched. The CDR3 runs 14 residues. CDR3 sequence reads: CASSPRTGGYGYTF. CDR3 DNA sequence: TGTGCCAGCAGCCCCCGGACAGGGGGCTATGGCTACACCTTC.

This chain's CDR3 is CASSGAGGPEDEQFF. As DNA, the CDR3 is TGTGCCAGCAGTGGAGCGGGAGGGCCGGAGGATGAGCAGTTCTTC. The chain is built from TRBV28 and TRBJ2-1; 10 bases map to TRBD2. The trim removed 5 bases at V and 8 bases at J, leaving 9 bases unmatched. CDR3 length: 15 amino acids. Germline assignment: CDR1 MDHEN and CDR2 SYDVKM.